Included here is one T cell receptor beta chain sequence, with context. The source of the sample is a study of PD-L1 blockade in urothelial cancer. Germline V gene sequence: CDR1 MNHNS, CDR2 SASEGT. The CDR3 has 12 amino acids. Trimming stripped 6 bases from V and 6 bases from J, with 6 bases between. Time point defined: pretreatment peripheral blood. Generated by immunoSEQ multiplex PCR, the TCRdb table keeps only in-frame clones and is missing some. The data contain tens of thousands of clones, 65% to 85% of them seen just once; the ten biggest clones take up approximately 9.2%. This TCR came from a woman aged 70 to 79 with urothelial cancer. The chain carries TRBV6-1 and TRBJ1-6, with D hard to call. Source: PBMCs, taken around atezolizumab (anti-PD-L1) treatment. The CDR3: CASSPVNSPLHF. The CDR3 DNA follows: TGTGCCAGCAGCCCCGTTAATTCACCCCTCCACTTT.